This is a list of T cell receptor beta chains from one sample in a study of T cell repertoires in cytomegalovirus infection. TCRdb redid the calling of the reads with MiXCR, one entry per CDR3 protein. The sample has 290,000 or so distinct CDR3 sequences, roughly 24% seen once. The sequenced sample was PBMCs. These receptors were taken from a human donor in good health (CMV status not recorded). Some clones in this sample may be carry-over from other donors' samples. CDR3s include the opening cysteine and the closing phenylalanine or tryptophan. The order of the fields is J gene, D gene, V gene, clone size, CDR3 protein, CDR3 DNA. A D gene is named only where the DNA matches it firmly. Rows may omit the clone size; those that give it use once, few, many or a size class.

TRBJ2-5	.	TRBV6-2/TRBV6-3	.	CASRSDGLGAQYF	TGTGCCAGCAGATCGGACGGTCTGGGGGCCCAGTACTTC
TRBJ2-1	TRBD2	TRBV29-1	.	CSTDRRGGGAGQFF	TGCAGCACAGACCGGCGGGGCGGGGGGGCTGGTCAGTTCTTC
TRBJ2-7	.	TRBV7-9	many	CASSVDNIYEQYF	TGTGCCAGCAGCGTTGACAATATCTACGAGCAGTACTTC
TRBJ2-3	TRBD2	TRBV11-2	.	CASKSGGYTDTQYF	TGTGCCAGCAAAAGCGGGGGTTACACAGATACGCAGTATTTT
TRBJ2-7	.	TRBV20-1	.	CSADQMAGAYEQYF	TGCAGTGCGGATCAGATGGCAGGGGCCTACGAGCAGTACTTC
TRBJ2-1	.	TRBV7-2	.	CASSLAIGDYNEQFF	TGTGCCAGCAGCTTAGCGATTGGGGACTACAATGAGCAGTTCTTC
TRBJ1-1	TRBD1	TRBV12-3/TRBV12-4	many	CASSLTGGRNTEAFF	TGTGCCAGCAGTCTCACAGGGGGAAGGAACACTGAAGCTTTCTTT
TRBJ2-5	.	TRBV7-2	many	CASSPHLGVQETQYF	TGTGCCAGCAGCCCCCACCTGGGGGTCCAAGAGACCCAGTACTTC
TRBJ2-7	TRBD2	TRBV6-2/TRBV6-3	.	CASSYSGGTRGSGTYEQYF	TGTGCCAGCAGTTACTCGGGAGGGACCCGGGGGAGCGGGACCTACGAGCAGTACTTC
TRBJ2-1	TRBD2	TRBV12-3/TRBV12-4	.	CASSFPGASRGEPVNEQFF	TGTGCCAGCAGTTTCCCAGGGGCGTCGCGGGGGGAGCCGGTGAATGAGCAGTTCTTC
TRBJ2-5	TRBD1	TRBV7-4	.	CASSSDRGQGTQYF	TGTGCCAGCAGCTCCGACAGGGGGCAAGGGACCCAGTACTTC
TRBJ2-2	.	TRBV2	few	CASSEAGGLTGELFF	TGTGCCAGCAGTGAGGCAGGGGGGTTAACCGGGGAGCTGTTTTTT
TRBJ1-1	.	TRBV7-9	.	CASSIRLQGATEAFF	TGTGCCAGCAGCATCCGGCTCCAGGGCGCCACTGAAGCTTTCTTT
TRBJ2-1	TRBD2	TRBV7-2	.	CASSYLTSGSIYEQFF	TGTGCCAGCAGCTACCTAACTAGCGGGAGTATCTATGAGCAGTTCTTC
TRBJ2-5	.	TRBV28	.	CASSLHRLGSKGQETQYF	TGTGCCAGCAGTTTACATCGGCTCGGCAGCAAGGGACAAGAGACCCAGTACTTC
TRBJ1-6	.	TRBV7-2	many	CASSLEGGTSPLHF	TGTGCCAGCAGCCTGGAGGGGGGGACTTCACCCCTCCACTTT
TRBJ2-1	.	TRBV7-3	.	CASSPSLAGNEQFF	TGTGCCAGCAGCCCATCTCTAGCTGGCAATGAGCAGTTCTTC
TRBJ1-6	TRBD1	TRBV6-2/TRBV6-3	few	CASSYSPGQGENSPLHF	TGTGCCAGCAGTTATTCACCGGGACAGGGAGAGAATTCACCCCTCCACTTT
TRBJ2-3	TRBD1	TRBV12-3/TRBV12-4	few	CASSFDGTGTDTQYF	TGTGCCAGCAGCTTTGACGGGACAGGCACAGATACGCAGTATTTT
TRBJ1-2	.	TRBV2	.	CASSEVKGGGYTF	TGTGCCAGCAGTGAAGTGAAGGGAGGAGGCTACACCTTC
TRBJ2-1	TRBD2	TRBV7-2	few	CASSPSGVAGSYNEQFF	TGTGCCAGCAGCCCCTCCGGGGTAGCGGGGTCCTACAATGAGCAGTTCTTC
TRBJ2-5	TRBD2	TRBV5-4	.	CASTKAGTNQETQYF	TGTGCCAGCACCAAGGCCGGGACTAACCAAGAGACCCAGTACTTC
TRBJ1-4	.	TRBV29-1	.	CSAQKGSGEKLFF	TGCAGCGCTCAGAAGGGTAGCGGTGAAAAACTGTTTTTT
TRBJ2-3	TRBD2	TRBV5-1	few	CASRGLAGNTDTQYF	TGCGCCAGCAGGGGGTTAGCGGGGAACACAGATACGCAGTATTTT
TRBJ2-2	.	TRBV7-2	.	CASSLAPPGELFF	TGTGCCAGCAGCTTAGCCCCTCCCGGGGAGCTGTTTTTT
TRBJ2-5	.	TRBV5-1	.	CASSLLGVQETQYF	TGCGCCAGCAGCTTGCTGGGGGTCCAAGAGACCCAGTACTTC
TRBJ2-3	.	TRBV19	few	CASSILSGSTDTQYF	TGTGCCAGTAGTATTTTGAGCGGGAGCACAGATACGCAGTATTTT
TRBJ2-7	.	TRBV5-1	few	CASSLDWDNSYEQYF	TGCGCCAGCAGCTTGGATTGGGACAACTCCTACGAGCAGTACTTC